These T cell receptor beta chains were read from a single sample in a study of blood T cell repertoires in COVID-19. Sequencing was performed with immunoSEQ multiplex PCR; in TCRdb, only in-frame clones are kept and a portion is missing. This table holds around 130,000 clones, 82% found once. The source material was peripheral blood. The receptors come from a human donor in a cohort sampled during active COVID-19. CDR3s include the opening cysteine and the closing phenylalanine or tryptophan. Fields, in order: D gene, J gene, V gene, clone size, CDR3 DNA, CDR3 protein. The D gene is left open where the match is weak. The size field is filled for only some rows; it gives once, few, many or a size class.

>NA|TRBJ1-1|TRBV7-8|NA
TGTGCCAGCAGCAAAACCCCAGGGAAGAACACTGAAGCTTTCTTT
CASSKTPGKNTEAFF
>NA|TRBJ1-4|TRBV18|NA
TGTGCCAGCTCACCCCGACAGGAACGTGGGGAAAAACTGTTTTTT
CASSPRQERGEKLFF
>NA|TRBJ1-2|TRBV7-9|once
TGTGCCAGCAGCTTGGGGGGGCTGAGCTATGGCTACACCTTC
CASSLGGLSYGYTF
>NA|TRBJ2-5|TRBV11-1|NA
TGTGCCAGCAGCCCCCCCTTGGCGGACCAAGAGACCCAGTACTTC
CASSPPLADQETQYF
>NA|TRBJ1-2|TRBV4-2|NA
TGTGCCAGCAGCCAGTATTCCAGGAACTATGGCTACACCTTC
CASSQYSRNYGYTF
>TRBD2|TRBJ2-5|TRBV6-1|NA
TGTGCCAGCAGTGAACGGGAGGGTGAGACCCAGTACTTC
CASSEREGETQYF
>NA|TRBJ1-1|TRBV2|few
TGTGCCAGCAGTGGCAGACAAAATTCTGTTGCTTTCTTT
CASSGRQNSVAFF
>TRBD1|TRBJ1-2|TRBV19|NA
TGTGCCAGTATACCACCGGGACAGGGGTTCGGCTACACCTTC
CASIPPGQGFGYTF
>NA|TRBJ1-5|TRBV4-1|NA
TGCGCCAGCAGCCAACCTTGGCGGGGGGCATACCATCAGCCCCAGCATTTT
CASSQPWRGAYHQPQHF
>NA|TRBJ1-2|TRBV4-2|NA
TGTGCCAGCAGCCAAGACGGTAGCTCCTGGGGCTACACCTTC
CASSQDGSSWGYTF
>NA|TRBJ2-5|TRBV3-1/TRBV3-2|NA
TGTGCCAGCAGCCAGAACAGGGAGGGGACCCAGTACTTC
CASSQNREGTQYF
>NA|TRBJ1-2|TRBV19|NA
TGTGCCACCGGTAAACAGGGTCAGATGAACTATGGCTACACCTTC
CATGKQGQMNYGYTF
>NA|TRBJ2-1|TRBV4-3|NA
TGCGCCAGCAGCCAACAACAGGGAAATGAGCAGTTCTTC
CASSQQQGNEQFF
>TRBD1|TRBJ1-5|TRBV6-5|NA
TGTGCCAGCAGTCCACAGGGGTTCAATCAGCCCCAGCATTTT
CASSPQGFNQPQHF
>NA|TRBJ1-1|TRBV5-8|NA
TGTGCCAGCAGACGGGGGGTATCGAACACTGAAGCTTTCTTT
CASRRGVSNTEAFF
>NA|TRBJ1-1|TRBV7-2|NA
TGTGCCAGCAGCTTAGCGTGGGGCTCTGAAGCTTTCTTT
CASSLAWGSEAFF
>TRBD2|TRBJ2-7|TRBV5-4|NA
TGTGCCAGCAGCTTGGACGGGACTAGCGGGAACTCCTACGAGCAGTACTTC
CASSLDGTSGNSYEQYF
>NA|TRBJ1-1|TRBV2|NA
TGTGCCAGCAGTGAACAGGGTAGGGGAACTGAAGCTTTCTTT
CASSEQGRGTEAFF
>TRBD1|TRBJ1-3|TRBV18|NA
TGTGCCAGCTCACCCCTCAGGACAGGGGCGAGCTCTGGAAACACCATATATTTT
CASSPLRTGASSGNTIYF
>NA|TRBJ1-6|TRBV7-5|NA
TGTGCCAGAAGCTTAGAGGTTGGGACAGCGACTAATTCACCCCTCCACTTT
CARSLEVGTATNSPLHF
>TRBD2|TRBJ2-5|TRBV2|NA
TGTGCCAGCAGAGCTACGGGGGGGCCACAGACCCAGTACTTC
CASRATGGPQTQYF
>NA|TRBJ1-5|TRBV19|once
TGTGCCAGTAGTATAAACAGTTTTAGCAATCAGCCCCAGCATTTT
CASSINSFSNQPQHF
>NA|TRBJ2-3|TRBV6-2/TRBV6-3|NA
TGTGCCAGCAGCCCCCTAGGGGTCGGCACAGATACGCAGTATTTT
CASSPLGVGTDTQYF
>TRBD1|TRBJ2-7|TRBV2|NA
TGTGCCAGCACTCCGGGACAGGGATTTTACGAGCAGTACTTC
CASTPGQGFYEQYF
>TRBD2|TRBJ2-1|TRBV9|NA
TGTGCCAGCGATCTAGCGGGGGGCCACTCCTACAATGAGCAGTTCTTC
CASDLAGGHSYNEQFF
>TRBD2|TRBJ2-1|TRBV14|NA
TGTGCCAGCAGCCAAGCGAGCGGGGGGGCAAGTTACAATGAGCAGTTCTTC
CASSQASGGASYNEQFF
>NA|TRBJ2-3|TRBV7-9|NA
TGTGCCAGCAGCCTAAGCGTTACAGATACGCAGTATTTT
CASSLSVTDTQYF
>NA|TRBJ2-1|TRBV5-4|once
TGTGCCAGCAGCTTGGACTACTCCAACAATGAGCAGTTCTTC
CASSLDYSNNEQFF
>NA|TRBJ1-5|TRBV6-6|NA
TGTGCCAGCACTTCCTTCGGGGGGAATCAGCCCCAGCATTTT
CASTSFGGNQPQHF
>TRBD2|TRBJ2-2|TRBV6-2/TRBV6-3|NA
TGTGCCAGCAGCCGACCTCTAGCGGGGGGGCCAATTAGCACCGGGGAGCTGTTTTTT
CASSRPLAGGPISTGELFF
>NA|TRBJ2-2|TRBV5-1|NA
TGCGCCAGCAGCTTACCATTGGGGGGAGACACCGGGGAGCTGTTTTTT
CASSLPLGGDTGELFF
>NA|TRBJ1-4|TRBV9|NA
TGTGCCAGCAGCCGTGGAGCGGAGGTTAATGAAAAACTGTTTTTT
CASSRGAEVNEKLFF
>TRBD1|TRBJ2-5|TRBV24-1|NA
TGTGCCACCAGTGATTGGACAGGGGGCCGGGAGACCCAGTACTTC
CATSDWTGGRETQYF
>NA|TRBJ2-5|TRBV5-1|NA
TGCGCCAGCAGCTTGGCCATCCCCAGCCAAGAGACCCAGTACTTC
CASSLAIPSQETQYF
>NA|TRBJ1-2|TRBV28|NA
TGTGCCAGCAGTTTACGCGCGGCCCGGGGCTACACCTTC
CASSLRAARGYTF
>NA|TRBJ1-4|TRBV7-7|NA
TGTGCTAGCAGCTTAGGGCGGGAAAGGAATGAAAAACTGTTTTTT
CASSLGRERNEKLFF
>NA|TRBJ2-7|TRBV9|NA
TGTGCCAGCAGCGTAGCCGCAGGCTTCTCCTACGAGCAGTACTTC
CASSVAAGFSYEQYF
>TRBD1|TRBJ1-1|TRBV2|few
TGTGCCAGCAGAGGGAGACAGGGGTACACTGAAGCTTTCTTT
CASRGRQGYTEAFF
>TRBD2|TRBJ2-4|TRBV11-2|few
TGTGCCAGCAGCTTAGGGTGGGCTAGCGGGGGGGCCGCCATTCAGTACTTC
CASSLGWASGGAAIQYF
>NA|TRBJ2-3|TRBV6-2/TRBV6-3|few
TGTGCCAGCAGTTACTCCCGACTCACCACCACCTTGCAGTATTTT
CASSYSRLTTTLQYF
>TRBD1|TRBJ2-5|TRBV6-5|NA
TGTGCCAGCAGAAGGACAGGGGAAGGAGAGACCCAGTACTTC
CASRRTGEGETQYF
>TRBD2|TRBJ2-2|TRBV19|few
TGTGCCAGTAGTACAGCGGGGATCACCGGGGAGCTGTTTTTT
CASSTAGITGELFF
>NA|TRBJ1-1|TRBV4-1|NA
TGCGCCAGCAGCCATCCGCGGGACGGTGAAGCTTTCTTT
CASSHPRDGEAFF